These 29 T cell receptor beta chains were sequenced from one sample in a study of long-term antiretroviral therapy in people with HIV. Survey-level resolution applied to immunoSEQ assay v3.0. Measured with immunoSEQ multiplex PCR; TCRdb has only the in-frame clones, and not every one. The data contain around 34,000 clones, roughly 74% of them singletons. The sequences come from unsorted PBMCs, collected 3 years after starting antiretroviral therapy. The receptors come from a man aged 50 to 60 with HIV.

The chain employs TRBV4-2 and TRBJ1-2, with D perhaps TRBD1 (5 bases). CDR1 is LGHNA, CDR2 YNFKEQ, per germline. CDR3 size: 14 residues. The V gene lost 0 bases and the J gene lost 4 bases, with 9 bases spanning the gap. CDR3 nucleotides: TGTGCCAGCAGCCAAGATCCCGGGACCTATGGCTACACCTTC. It specifies CASSQDPGTYGYTF.

This clone showed up just a few times. V usage is TRBV10-1 and J usage is TRBJ1-1; D might be TRBD1 (5 bases). V was clipped by 5 bases and J by 1 base, with 8 bases between them. CDR3 length equals 13 residues. CDR1 is WNHNN, CDR2 SYGVQD, per germline (reference sequence). The CDR3 loop reads CASSSQGNTEAFF. CDR3 coding DNA: TGCGCCAGCAGTAGTCAGGGGAACACTGAAGCTTTCTTT.

This chain connects TRBV6-5 to TRBJ2-5, with a weak D call TRBD2 (6 bases). Germline CDR1 is MNHEY and CDR2 is SVGAGI. V gave up 5 bases and J gave up 0 bases, with 13 bases separating them. CDR3 size: 15 residues. In DNA, the CDR3 is TGTGCCAGCAGTAGGGGACTGAGGGACCAAGAGACCCAGTACTTC. Its translation: CASSRGLRDQETQYF.

The chain carries TRBV6-5 and TRBJ2-2; D call uncertain. CDR3 length: 14 residues. The V end was cut by 8 bases, the J end by 10 bases, with 20 bases between. The V gene's germline CDR1 is MNHEY and CDR2 SVGAGI. The CDR3 nucleotides are TGTGCCAGCCTCCCCTCCGGCCGTGGGGAGGAGCTGTTTTTT. Residues: CASLPSGRGEELFF.

The chain joins TRBV28 to TRBJ1-2; unclear D gene. CDR3 length equals 12 residues. V was clipped by 6 bases and J by 2 bases, with 7 bases between them. Germline V lookup: CDR1 MDHEN, CDR2 SYDVKM. The CDR3 sequence: CASRSINYGYTF. CDR3 sequence (DNA): TGTGCCAGCAGATCAATCAACTATGGCTACACCTTC.

This clone turned up a few times. The J gene is TRBJ2-7, the V gene TRBV27, with 8 nucleotides matching TRBD1. Trimming removed 10 bases from V and 6 bases from J; junction bases left unmatched: 5. The CDR3 covers 11 residues. Germline CDR1 is MNHEY and CDR2 is SMNVEV (reference sequence). The CDR3 DNA reads TGTGCCACATCAGGGGGCCTCGAGCAGTACTTC. Protein: CATSGGLEQYF.

This clone was counted a few times. The chain combines TRBV7-9 with TRBJ2-7; D perhaps matches TRBD1 (6 bases). V lost 5 bases to trimming and J lost 2 bases, with 19 bases between them. CDR3 length: 16 residues. Germline V lookup: CDR1 SEHNR, CDR2 FQNEAQ (reference sequence). The CDR3 reads CASSNTRQGTAYEQYF. The DNA of the CDR3 is TGTGCCAGCAGCAACACACGCCAGGGGACCGCCTACGAGCAGTACTTC.

The genes are TRBV10-3 and TRBJ2-3; 10 bases are a match to TRBD2. The trim removed 4 bases at V and 5 bases at J, leaving 15 bases unmatched. Germline V gene data show CDR1 as ENHRY and CDR2 as SYGVKD. The CDR3 runs to 18 residues. DNA for the CDR3: TGTGCCATCAGTGCTGGGCTAGCGGGAGTGAGGTCGGTAGATACGCAGTATTTT. It encodes CAISAGLAGVRSVDTQYF.

V is TRBV7-8 and J is TRBJ1-5; D is uncertain. V was pared by 0 bases and J by 9 bases, with 9 bases between. The CDR3 runs to 13 residues. The germline V gene encodes CDR1 SGHVS and CDR2 FQNEAQ. As DNA, the CDR3 is TGTGCCAGCAGCTTAGCGTCCGATCTGCCCCAGCATTTT. Encoded protein: CASSLASDLPQHF. The entire variable domain, with the rest obtained from reference TRBV7-8 and TRBJ1-5, is as follows: GAGVSQSPRYKVAKRGQDVALRCDPISGHVSLFWYQQALGQGPEFLTYFQNEAQLDKSGLPSDRFFAERPEGSVSTLKIQRTQQEDSAVYLCASSLASDLPQHFGDGTRLSIL.

This sequence joins TRBV27 and TRBJ2-2; no clear D. Germline CDR1 and CDR2: MNHEY and SMNVEV (reference sequence). The CDR3 sequence is 12 residues long. V was trimmed by 5 bases and J by 2 bases, leaving 3 bases between them. This CDR3 is CASSLNTGELFF. As DNA, the CDR3 is TGTGCCAGCAGTCTTAACACCGGGGAGCTGTTTTTT.

Only a few counts were recorded for this clone. The chain combines TRBV11-2 with TRBJ2-7, with a tentative D call TRBD1 (7 bases). The V gene lost 4 bases and the J gene lost 2 bases, with 21 bases spanning the gap. This CDR3 contains 17 residues. From germline, CDR1 is SGHAT and CDR2 FQNNGV. In nucleotides, the CDR3 is TGTGCCAGCAGCTCACCCAGGGGGGTGGGAGCTCCCTACGAGCAGTACTTC. It encodes CASSSPRGVGAPYEQYF.

This clone was observed once. The chain has TRBV28 and TRBJ2-3; 13 nucleotides line up with TRBD2. The germline gives CDR1 MDHEN, CDR2 SYDVKM. There are 14 residues in the CDR3. V shed 8 bases, J shed 3 bases, and the junction held 2 bases outside the gene matches. CDR3 DNA sequence: TGTGCCAGCGGACTAGCGGGAGAGACAGATACGCAGTATTTT. It encodes CASGLAGETDTQYF.

This clone was detected a few times. The V call is TRBV27, the J call TRBJ2-7; 9 nucleotides agree with TRBD1. With V trimmed by 4 bases and J by 0 bases, 7 bases remained unmatched. CDR1 MNHEY and CDR2 SMNVEV come from the germline V gene (reference sequence). The CDR3 is 16 residues long. Here the CDR3 reads CASSSRQGEFSYEQYF. The DNA for the CDR3 is TGTGCCAGCAGTTCTAGACAGGGGGAGTTCTCCTACGAGCAGTACTTC.

The V gene is TRBV7-2, the J gene TRBJ2-3; D gene ambiguous. Trimming pared 5 bases from V and 3 bases from J, leaving 15 bases between. The CDR3 extends over 15 amino acids. Germline CDR1 is SGHTA and CDR2 is FQGNSA. The CDR3 DNA follows: TGTGCCAGCAGCCTTGGTCCAAGACGGACAGATACGCAGTATTTT. Its protein is CASSLGPRRTDTQYF.

The chain employs TRBV6-5 and TRBJ1-1, with a weak D call TRBD1 (5 bases). This CDR3 is built from 13 residues. CDR1 and CDR2 (germline): MNHEY, SVGAGI. V was cut by 7 bases and J by 4 bases, with 13 bases left in between. CDR3 loop: CASTRTGGTEAFF. The DNA for the CDR3 is TGTGCCAGCACCCGAACAGGAGGCACTGAAGCTTTCTTT.

This chain's CDR3 is CASRSGREADTQYF. For the CDR3, the DNA is TGCGCCAGCAGGAGCGGGAGGGAGGCAGATACGCAGTATTTT. The chain links TRBV10-2 to TRBJ2-3, with 10 positions matching TRBD2. CDR1 is WSHSY, CDR2 SAAADI, per germline. The CDR3 contains 14 residues. V gave up 6 bases and J gave up 4 bases; unmatched junction bases: 4.

For the CDR3, the DNA is TGTGCCAGCTCACCAAACGAGGGATCTGAAGCTTTCTTT. It codes for CASSPNEGSEAFF. The chain uses TRBV18 and TRBJ1-1; no reliable D call. Germline CDR1 reads KGHSH; CDR2 reads LQKENI. The CDR3 has 13 amino acids. The V end lost 2 bases, the J end lost 6 bases, and 10 bases lay between the germline ends.

The chain has TRBV7-2 and TRBJ2-4, with 8 bases aligning to TRBD1. Trimming cost V 5 bases and J 5 bases; bases outside gene matches: 2. The CDR3 is 13 residues long. Germline CDR1 reads SGHTA; CDR2 reads FQGNSA. The CDR3 DNA reads as TGTGCCAGCAGCGCGGACAGGGAAAACATTCAGTACTTC. The encoded protein is CASSADRENIQYF.

Judged by abundance, this clone is large. The chain is built from TRBV2 and TRBJ2-3; TRBD2 aligns across 8 bases. CDR1 is SNHLY and CDR2 is FYNNEI in the germline V gene. Trimming at V came to 6 bases and at J to 9 bases, leaving 14 bases not matched to a gene. This CDR3 contains 15 residues. CDR3 residues: CASSGLAGGRGTQYF. CDR3 in DNA: TGTGCCAGCAGCGGACTGGCGGGGGGAAGAGGGACGCAGTATTTT.

The chain couples TRBV6-5 to TRBJ2-7; TRBD1 aligns across 9 bases. CDR3 length equals 13 residues. V was pared by 8 bases and J by 3 bases, with 5 bases of the junction left unmatched. Germline V lookup: CDR1 MNHEY, CDR2 SVGAGI. Here the CDR3 DNA reads TGTGCCAGCCAAGACAGGGGGATCTACGAGCAGTACTTC. This translates into CASQDRGIYEQYF.

V usage is TRBV19 and J usage is TRBJ2-7, with D maybe TRBD2 (6 bases). V lost 3 bases to trimming and J lost 0 bases, with 9 bases between them. In germline, CDR1 is LNHDA, CDR2 SQIVND (reference sequence). The CDR3 spans 14 residues. The CDR3 is CASSMWRDSYEQYF. The DNA of the CDR3 is TGTGCCAGTAGTATGTGGCGGGACTCCTACGAGCAGTACTTC.

This chain connects TRBV19 to TRBJ2-7; D is possibly TRBD2 (7 bases). Trimming took 3 bases from V and 6 from J, leaving 18 bases between them. Germline V gives CDR1 LNHDA, CDR2 SQIVND (reference sequence). This CDR3 contains 15 residues. The CDR3 loop is CASSIDAGEGLEQYF. In DNA form, the CDR3 reads TGTGCCAGTAGTATTGATGCAGGGGAGGGGCTCGAGCAGTACTTC. Full variable domain (outside the CDR3, taken from reference TRBV19 and TRBJ2-7): DGGITQSPKYLFRKEGQNVTLSCEQNLNHDAMYWYRQDPGQGLRLIYYSQIVNDFQKGDIAEGYSVSREKKESFPLTVTSAQKNPTAFYLCASSIDAGEGLEQYFGPGTRLTVT.

Turning to this clone: Because it lacks the conserved phenylalanine or tryptophan at the end, this CDR3 is likely a read error. It is unclear where the CDR3 begins or ends on the DNA, so no DNA is shown, and the CDR3 is as TCRdb lists it. The chain carries TRBV29-1 and TRBJ1-2; the D segment call TRBD1 is taken from the table without a DNA check. Germline lookup yields CDR1 SQVTM and CDR2 ANQGSEA. The CDR3 is 9 residues long, counting both termini. CDR3 in amino acids: CSVEFGTAE.

J is TRBJ2-7 and V is TRBV29-1; D is possibly TRBD1 or TRBD2 (5 bases each). Looked up from germline, CDR1 is SQVTM and CDR2 is ANQGSEA. The CDR3 length is 14 residues. The V end lost 7 bases, the J end lost 5 bases, and 21 bases lay between the germline ends. CDR3 coding DNA: TGCAGCGCCCGTGAACTCCTCCAGGGAGACGAGCAGTACTTC. It specifies CSARELLQGDEQYF.

V and J are TRBV29-1 and TRBJ1-5, with D possibly TRBD1 on 5 matching bases. CDR3 length: 13 amino acids. CDR1 is SQVTM and CDR2 is ANQGSEA in the germline V gene. V shed 4 bases and J shed 8 bases, with 15 bases lying between them. Written as DNA, the CDR3 is TGCAGCGTTGGATGGGGTTGGGGGGAGCCCCAGCATTTT. This codes for CSVGWGWGEPQHF.

The chain employs TRBV5-1 and TRBJ2-7, with TRBD1 matching 11 bases. V gave up 4 bases and J gave up 4 bases; unmatched junction bases: 4. The length of the CDR3 is 14 residues. The germline CDR1 and CDR2 sequences are SGHRS and YFSETQ. The chain's CDR3 is CASSAGTGGYEQYF. The CDR3 DNA sequence: TGCGCCAGCAGCGCGGGGACAGGGGGGTACGAGCAGTACTTC. Variable domain in full (rest from reference TRBV5-1 and TRBJ2-7): KAGVTQTPRYLIKTRGQQVTLSCSPISGHRSVSWYQQTPGQGLQFLFEYFSETQRNKGNFPGRFSGRQFSNSRSEMNVSTLELGDSALYLCASSAGTGGYEQYFGPGTRLTVT.

This chain uses TRBV11-3 with TRBJ2-1, with 12 bases fitting TRBD2. Per the germline V gene, CDR1 is SGHNT and CDR2 is YENEEA. The CDR3 is made up of 16 amino acids. V trimming: 5 bases; J trimming: 7 bases; junction bases outside the gene matches: 9. CDR3 sequence: CASSATSGGDGNEQFF. CDR3 DNA sequence: TGTGCCAGCAGCGCGACTAGCGGGGGCGACGGGAATGAGCAGTTCTTC.

CDR3 protein: CASSPPPGNTIYF. The DNA of the CDR3 is TGTGCCAGCTCACCCCCCCCTGGAAACACCATATATTTT. The J gene is TRBJ1-3, the V gene TRBV18; D call uncertain. The V gene lost 3 bases and the J gene lost 2 bases, with 5 bases spanning the gap. Per germline, CDR1 KGHSH and CDR2 LQKENI. This CDR3 is built from 13 residues. Full variable domain (outside the CDR3, taken from reference TRBV18 and TRBJ1-3): NAGVMQNPRHLVRRRGQEARLRCSPMKGHSHVYWYRQLPEEGLKFMVYLQKENIIDESGMPKERFSAEFPKEGPSILRIQQVVRGDSAAYFCASSPPPGNTIYFGEGSWLTVV.

This chain joins TRBV28 and TRBJ1-1; D is unclear. The CDR3 contains 11 residues. CDR1 and CDR2 (germline): MDHEN, SYDVKM. Trimming took 5 bases from V and 4 from J, leaving 5 bases between them. The CDR3 nucleotides are TGTGCCAGCAGTATTTCCACTGAAGCTTTCTTT. This codes for CASSISTEAFF.